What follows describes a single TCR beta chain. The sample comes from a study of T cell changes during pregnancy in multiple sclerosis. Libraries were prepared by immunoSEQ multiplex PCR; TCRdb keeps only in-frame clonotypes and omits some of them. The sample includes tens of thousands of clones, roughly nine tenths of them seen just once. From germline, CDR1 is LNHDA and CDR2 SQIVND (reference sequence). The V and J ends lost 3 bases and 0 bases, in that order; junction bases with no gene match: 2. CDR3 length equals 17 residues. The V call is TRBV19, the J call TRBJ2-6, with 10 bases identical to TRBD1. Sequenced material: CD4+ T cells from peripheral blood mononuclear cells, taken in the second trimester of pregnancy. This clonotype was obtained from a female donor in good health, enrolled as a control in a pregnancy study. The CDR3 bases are TGTGCCAGTAGTATGGGGACAGGGGTCTCTGGGGCCAACGTCCTGACTTTC. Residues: CASSMGTGVSGANVLTF.